This TCR beta chain was observed in a study of shared clonotypes between healthy human individuals. This clone appeared a single time. Its antigen is still unknown. In germline, CDR1 is MGHRA, CDR2 YSYEKL. Trimming stripped 8 bases from V and 3 bases from J, with 7 bases between. The CDR3 has 12 amino acids. The authors distributed each subset's genomic DNA evenly over several immunoSEQ plates. Here immunoSEQ multiplex PCR was the method, and the copy in TCRdb shows in-frame clones only, minus some. The sample records under 750,000 clones, over 55% being singletons. Broader study findings: Rarefaction showed that sequencing of sorted subsets was incomplete (despite large depth). Several donors showed sharing of approximately 5% of naive CD4 clonotypes.

Sequenced sample: memory CD4+ T cells sorted from blood. Sample subset: CD45RA-negative fraction. The sequence was obtained from a woman in her twenties or thirties in good health. The chain recombines TRBV4-1 with TRBJ1-4; D not certain. The CDR3 sequence: CASRLPNEKLFF. The CDR3 nucleotides read TGCGCCAGCCGACTCCCTAATGAAAAACTGTTTTTT.